The subject of this entry is one T cell receptor (beta chain). Antigen: not known. Libraries were made from TCR beta cDNA, and they carried unique molecular identifiers. Via MiXCR, TCRdb re-called the PCR reads, giving one row per CDR3 protein. Of approximately 440,000 distinct CDR3 sequences in the sample, around 40% were seen once. The entry originates in a study of post-analysis software for immune sequencing data. V gave up 0 bases and J gave up 8 bases, with 7 bases separating them. CDR3 length: 13 amino acids. Germline-derived CDR1 and CDR2 are MNHEY and SVGAGI. Findings and caveats of the study: There were roughly 5 TRBV segments more frequent in patients than controls, and TRBV5-6, TRBV5-1 and TRBV20-1 were among them.

Specimen: blood. The TCR sequence derives from a girl aged 10 to 17 with multiple sclerosis. This sequence joins TRBV6-5 and TRBJ1-4; unclear D gene. CDR3 region: CASSYSAAEKLFF. CDR3 bases: TGTGCCAGCAGTTACTCGGCGGCCGAAAAACTGTTTTTT.